This T cell receptor beta chain was identified in a study of blood T cells in healthy people across ages. Across the whole study: Capture via template switching afforded approximately one barcoded beta molecule per two T cells.

Total RNA, at least 5.5 micrograms per sample, was extracted from PBMCs. A remark on this clonotype: As yet, its antigen is unknown.

The authors ran a second PCR of 7 to 11 cycles using a sample-barcoded 5' primer and a J-beta primer mix. Every sample produced at least 3 million CDR3-containing paired-end reads. TCRdb reanalysed the 5' RACE reads using MiXCR and keeps one entry per CDR3 protein. Among more than 1.4 million distinct CDR3 sequences listed, around two fifths were seen once. Findings and limits, study-wide: Per million T cells, the diversity of TCR beta decreased roughly linearly as age advanced.

Germline V lookup: CDR1 SGHKS, CDR2 YYEKEE (reference sequence). With 1 base removed from V and 6 bases from J, the gap between germline ends came to 10 bases. This CDR3 region has 14 residues. The rearrangement uses TRBV5-5 and TRBJ2-2; D call uncertain. The receptor comes from a young woman in good health. Sequenced material: blood. The CDR3 sequence is CASSLSTDAGELFF. For the CDR3, the DNA is TGTGCCAGCAGCTTGTCAACGGACGCCGGGGAGCTGTTTTTT.